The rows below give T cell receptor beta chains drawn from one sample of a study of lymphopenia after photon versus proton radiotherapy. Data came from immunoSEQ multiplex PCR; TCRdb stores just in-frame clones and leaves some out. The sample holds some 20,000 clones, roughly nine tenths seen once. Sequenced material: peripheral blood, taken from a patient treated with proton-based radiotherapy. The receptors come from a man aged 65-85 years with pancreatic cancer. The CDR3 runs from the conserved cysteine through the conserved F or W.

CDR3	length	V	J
CASNPHGGTQYF	12	TRBV10-1	TRBJ2-5
CASSLAGQRYNEQFF	15	TRBV7-8	TRBJ2-1
CASSLEDTRNTEAFF	15	TRBV5-1	TRBJ1-1
CASSFRLAGPHEQFF	15	TRBV7-3	TRBJ2-1
CASSLENSPLHF	12	TRBV5-1	TRBJ1-6
CASSLGGSTQETQYF	15	TRBV7-2	TRBJ2-5
CASSYSGTGVYNEQFF	16	TRBV5-1	TRBJ2-1
CASSAGLLPYNEQFF	15	TRBV2	TRBJ2-1
CARGGAGAKPFF	12	TRBV12-5	TRBJ2-1
CASSLNAGTSTDTQYF	16	TRBV7-3	TRBJ2-3
CASSGSTGLGEQFF	14	TRBV5-6	TRBJ2-1
CASSGGPNEKLFF	13	TRBV7-2	TRBJ1-4
CASSQGDTHNEKLFF	15	TRBV2	TRBJ1-4
CATSRPQHSSYEQYF	15	TRBV15	TRBJ2-7
CASSLYQGVGTGEPFF	16	TRBV27	TRBJ2-2
CASSFLTGGVSEAFF	15	TRBV5-1	TRBJ1-1
CASSPRGTGISYEQYF	16	TRBV18	TRBJ2-7
CASSPFSGRAEYEQYF	16	TRBV7-6	TRBJ2-7
CASSSAPVGSRAQHF	15	TRBV6-5	TRBJ1-5
CASSLFGRETQYF	13	TRBV7-9	TRBJ2-5
CASSSLTGVSEKLFF	15	TRBV7-8	TRBJ1-4
CASSYDRTSGNTIYF	15	TRBV6-5	TRBJ1-3
CASSVALLTGGHNEQFF	17	TRBV9	TRBJ2-1
CAISGSGTSGGDEQFF	16	TRBV10-3	TRBJ2-1
CASSLGTRGKDTQYF	15	TRBV7-7	TRBJ2-3
CASSLDLRPSTDTQYF	16	TRBV7-2	TRBJ2-3
CASSQQGISDQPQHF	15	TRBV27	TRBJ1-5
CASSERTSGSYDEQFF	16	TRBV5-1	TRBJ2-1
CASNTGGVHEAFF	13	TRBV6-6	TRBJ1-1
CASSFTEYTGELFF	14	TRBV5-4	TRBJ2-2
CASSQQIQSSGANVLTF	17	TRBV14	TRBJ2-6
CASTGPGLAFRTGELFF	17	TRBV7-9	TRBJ2-2
CASSLQGALEAFF	13	TRBV5-4	TRBJ1-1
CASSLAPEKSLNTEAFF	17	TRBV7-2	TRBJ1-1
CASSKVLQGVGKNIQYF	17	TRBV21-1	TRBJ2-4
CAISGIASGDTQYF	14	TRBV10-3	TRBJ2-3
CASSLEVGLNTEAFF	15	TRBV11-2	TRBJ1-1
CAWSVPGLSYTF	12	TRBV30	TRBJ1-2
CASSSFTDTQYF	12	TRBV5-1	TRBJ2-3
CASSLDQPTVYEQYF	15	TRBV5-1	TRBJ2-7
CASTLTINYNSPLHF	15	TRBV7-2	TRBJ1-6
CASSQPGASGANVLTF	16	TRBV7-9	TRBJ2-6
CASSELQGRYEQYF	14	TRBV10-2	TRBJ2-7
CASSLSQGGPSYEQYF	16	TRBV27	TRBJ2-7
CASSHHRGPQLRPYNEQFF	19	TRBV19	TRBJ2-1
CASSLAGLGEKLFF	14	TRBV7-8	TRBJ1-4
CASSLAGRQPQHF	13	TRBV5-4	TRBJ1-5
CASRPEGLPADEQFF	15	TRBV10-2	TRBJ2-1
CASSYARNTGELFF	14	TRBV6-5	TRBJ2-2
CASSAAANSYEQYF	14	TRBV9	TRBJ2-7
CASSLDGQFPYEQYF	15	TRBV5-8	TRBJ2-7